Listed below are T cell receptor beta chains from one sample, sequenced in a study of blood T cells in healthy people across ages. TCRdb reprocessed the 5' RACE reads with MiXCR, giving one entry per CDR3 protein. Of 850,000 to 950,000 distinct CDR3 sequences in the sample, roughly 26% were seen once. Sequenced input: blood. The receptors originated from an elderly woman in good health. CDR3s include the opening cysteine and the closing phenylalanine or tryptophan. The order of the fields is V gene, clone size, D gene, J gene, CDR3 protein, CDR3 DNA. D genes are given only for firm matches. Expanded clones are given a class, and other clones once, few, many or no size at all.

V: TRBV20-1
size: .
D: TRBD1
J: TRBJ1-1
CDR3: CSANTGAEAFF
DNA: TGCAGTGCTAATACAGGGGCTGAAGCTTTCTTT

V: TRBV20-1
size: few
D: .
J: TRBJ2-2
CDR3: CSARLRGNTGELFF
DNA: TGCAGTGCTAGGCTACGGGGAAACACCGGGGAGCTGTTTTTT

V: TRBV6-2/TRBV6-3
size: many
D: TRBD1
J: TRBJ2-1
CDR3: CASSLAGTGANEQFF
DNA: TGTGCCAGCAGCCTAGCCGGGACAGGGGCCAATGAGCAGTTCTTC

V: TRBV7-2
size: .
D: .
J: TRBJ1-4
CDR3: CASSRRSTATNEKLFF
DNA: TGTGCCAGCAGTCGACGTTCAACGGCAACTAATGAAAAACTGTTTTTT

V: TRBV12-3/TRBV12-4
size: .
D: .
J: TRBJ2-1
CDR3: CASSEQAAGDDEQFF
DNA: TGTGCCAGCAGCGAACAGGCAGCCGGAGACGATGAGCAGTTTTTC

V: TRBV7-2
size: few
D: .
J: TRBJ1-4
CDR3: CASRLGASSEKLFF
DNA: TGTGCCAGCAGACTAGGGGCCTCAAGCGAAAAACTGTTTTTT

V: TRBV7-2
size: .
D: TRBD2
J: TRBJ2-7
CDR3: CASSLASGGRYEQYF
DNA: TGTGCCAGCAGCTTAGCTAGCGGGGGGCGCTACGAGCAGTACTTC

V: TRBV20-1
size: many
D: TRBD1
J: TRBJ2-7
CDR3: CSAPKRDRAAYEQYF
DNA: TGCAGTGCTCCAAAACGGGACAGGGCAGCGTACGAGCAGTACTTC

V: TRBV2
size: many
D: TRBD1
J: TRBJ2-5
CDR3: CASKSRNLRTGKETQYF
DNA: TGTGCCAGCAAGTCGCGGAACCTTAGGACAGGGAAAGAGACCCAGTACTTC

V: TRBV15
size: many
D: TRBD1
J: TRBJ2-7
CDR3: CATSDRDRGAGQYF
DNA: TGTGCCACCAGCGACCGGGACAGGGGTGCAGGGCAGTACTTC

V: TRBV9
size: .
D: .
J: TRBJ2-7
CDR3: CASSVDERGAIYEQYF
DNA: TGTGCCAGCAGCGTAGATGAGAGGGGGGCCATTTACGAGCAGTACTTC

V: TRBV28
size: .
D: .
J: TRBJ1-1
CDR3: CASSSLQGRVFLNTEAFF
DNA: TGTGCCAGCAGTTCTCTACAGGGTAGGGTGTTTCTGAACACTGAAGCTTTCTTT

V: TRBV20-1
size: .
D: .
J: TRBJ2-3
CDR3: CSAIGDGDTQYF
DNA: TGCAGTGCTATCGGGGACGGGGATACGCAGTATTTT

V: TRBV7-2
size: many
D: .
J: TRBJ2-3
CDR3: CASSLQGNLGDTQYF
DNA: TGTGCCAGCAGCTTACAGGGGAACCTCGGGGATACGCAGTATTTT

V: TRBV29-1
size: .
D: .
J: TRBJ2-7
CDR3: CSVRPGADYEQYF
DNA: TGCAGCGTTAGACCGGGGGCCGACTACGAGCAGTACTTC

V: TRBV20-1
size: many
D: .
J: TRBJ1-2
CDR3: CSARVQGYGYTF
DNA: TGCAGTGCTAGAGTCCAGGGGTATGGCTACACCTTC

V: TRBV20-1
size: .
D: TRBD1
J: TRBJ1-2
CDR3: CSARDLRGRGGYTF
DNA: TGCAGTGCTAGAGATCTAAGGGGGCGCGGTGGCTACACCTTC

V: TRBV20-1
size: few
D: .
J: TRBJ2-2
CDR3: CRARFGTANTGELFF
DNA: TGCAGGGCTAGATTCGGGACTGCGAACACCGGGGAGCTGTTTTTT

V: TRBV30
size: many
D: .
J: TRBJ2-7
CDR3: CAWSVHSGVYEQYF
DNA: TGTGCCTGGAGTGTACATAGCGGTGTCTACGAGCAGTACTTC

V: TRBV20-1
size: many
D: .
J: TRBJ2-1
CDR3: CSARNLGGGNNEQFF
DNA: TGCAGTGCTAGAAACCTAGGAGGAGGGAACAATGAGCAGTTCTTC

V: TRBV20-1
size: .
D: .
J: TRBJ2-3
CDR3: CSARSHGLGVTDTQYF
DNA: TGCAGTGCTCGAAGCCATGGGCTAGGGGTCACAGATACGCAGTATTTT

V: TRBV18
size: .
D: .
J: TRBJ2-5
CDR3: CASSPGGRRETQYF
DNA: TGTGCCAGCTCACCAGGGGGTAGGAGAGAGACCCAGTACTTC

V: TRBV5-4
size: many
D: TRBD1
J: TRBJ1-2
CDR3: CASSLGTGEGIGYTF
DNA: TGTGCCAGCAGCCTCGGGACAGGGGAGGGCATTGGCTACACCTTC

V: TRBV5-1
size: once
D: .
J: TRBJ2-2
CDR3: CTSSLRTDAGELFF
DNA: TGCACCAGCAGCCTGCGGACAGACGCCGGGGAGCTGTTTTTT

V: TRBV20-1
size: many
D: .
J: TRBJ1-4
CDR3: CSPNEKLFF
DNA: TGCAGTCCTAATGAAAAACTGTTTTTT

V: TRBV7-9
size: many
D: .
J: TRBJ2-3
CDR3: CASSLVPTGTDTQYF
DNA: TGTGCCAGCAGCTTAGTACCCACAGGCACAGATACGCAGTATTTT

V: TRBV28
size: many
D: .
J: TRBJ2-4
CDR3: CASNLAGAKIQYF
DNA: TGTGCCAGCAACCTGGCCGGGGCCAAAATTCAGTACTTC

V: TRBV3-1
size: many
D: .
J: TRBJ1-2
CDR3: CASSRSQSNYGYTF
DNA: TGTGCCAGCAGCCGCTCACAGTCAAACTATGGCTACACCTTC

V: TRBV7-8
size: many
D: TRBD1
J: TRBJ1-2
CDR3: CASSLTDRGLYGYTF
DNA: TGTGCCAGCAGCTTAACGGACAGGGGGCTATATGGCTACACCTTC

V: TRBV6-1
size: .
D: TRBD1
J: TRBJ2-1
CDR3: CASSSNPGQGLNNEQFF
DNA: TGTGCCAGCAGCTCTAACCCGGGACAGGGCTTGAACAATGAGCAGTTCTTC

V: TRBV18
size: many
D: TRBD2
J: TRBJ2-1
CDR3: CASSPPGLANNEQFF
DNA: TGTGCCAGCAGCCCTCCGGGACTAGCTAATAATGAGCAGTTCTTC

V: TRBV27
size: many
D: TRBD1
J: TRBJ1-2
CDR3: CASSLFTGTGGYYGYTF
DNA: TGTGCCAGCAGTTTATTTACCGGGACAGGGGGGTACTATGGCTACACCTTC

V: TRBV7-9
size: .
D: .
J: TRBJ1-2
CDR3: CASSWGTGSLYGHTF
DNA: .

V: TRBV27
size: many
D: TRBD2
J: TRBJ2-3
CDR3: CAARRLADTDTQYF
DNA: TGTGCCGCCCGGAGACTAGCCGACACAGATACGCAGTATTTT

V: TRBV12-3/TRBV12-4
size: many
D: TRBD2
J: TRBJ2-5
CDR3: CASSIAGGRETQYF
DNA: TGTGCCAGCAGTATAGCGGGGGGTCGAGAGACCCAGTACTTC

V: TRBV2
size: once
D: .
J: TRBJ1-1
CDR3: CASIEGVATEAFF
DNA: TGTGCCAGCATAGAGGGGGTTGCCACTGAAGCTTTCTTT

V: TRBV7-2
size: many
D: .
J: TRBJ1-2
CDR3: CASSLGQFLYGYTF
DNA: TGTGCCAGCAGCTTAGGGCAGTTCCTCTATGGCTACACCTTC

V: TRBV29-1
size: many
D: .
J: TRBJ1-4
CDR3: CSVVWRTGEKLFF
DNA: TGCAGCGTTGTTTGGCGGACTGGCGAAAAACTGTTTTTT

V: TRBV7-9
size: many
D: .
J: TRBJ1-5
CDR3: CASSLIGQPQHF
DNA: TGTGCCAGCAGCTTAATAGGGCAGCCCCAGCATTTT

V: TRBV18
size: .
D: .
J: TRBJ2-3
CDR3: CASSHGPTTDTQYF
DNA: TGTGCCAGCTCACATGGTCCCACCACAGATACGCAGTATTTT

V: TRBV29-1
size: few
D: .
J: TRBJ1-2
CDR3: CSATASTNYGYTF
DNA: TGCAGCGCGACAGCTAGTACTAACTATGGCTACACCTTC

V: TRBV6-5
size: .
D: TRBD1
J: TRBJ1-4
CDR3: CAGSYWGTGKDEKLFF
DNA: TGTGCCGGCAGTTACTGGGGGACAGGGAAGGATGAAAAACTGTTTTTT